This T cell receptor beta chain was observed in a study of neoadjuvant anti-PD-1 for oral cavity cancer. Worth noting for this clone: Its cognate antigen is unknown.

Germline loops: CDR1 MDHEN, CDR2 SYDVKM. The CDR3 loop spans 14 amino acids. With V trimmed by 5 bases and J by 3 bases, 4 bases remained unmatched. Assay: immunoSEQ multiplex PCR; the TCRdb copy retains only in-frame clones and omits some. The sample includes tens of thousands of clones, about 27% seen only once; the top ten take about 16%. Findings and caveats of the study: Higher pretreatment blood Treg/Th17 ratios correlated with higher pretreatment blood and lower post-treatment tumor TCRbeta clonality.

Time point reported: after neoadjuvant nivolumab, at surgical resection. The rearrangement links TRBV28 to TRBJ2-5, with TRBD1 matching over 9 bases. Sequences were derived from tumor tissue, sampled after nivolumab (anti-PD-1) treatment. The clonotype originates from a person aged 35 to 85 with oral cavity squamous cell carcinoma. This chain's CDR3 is CASSTTGGEETQYF. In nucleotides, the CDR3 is TGTGCCAGCAGTACAACAGGGGGCGAAGAGACCCAGTACTTC.